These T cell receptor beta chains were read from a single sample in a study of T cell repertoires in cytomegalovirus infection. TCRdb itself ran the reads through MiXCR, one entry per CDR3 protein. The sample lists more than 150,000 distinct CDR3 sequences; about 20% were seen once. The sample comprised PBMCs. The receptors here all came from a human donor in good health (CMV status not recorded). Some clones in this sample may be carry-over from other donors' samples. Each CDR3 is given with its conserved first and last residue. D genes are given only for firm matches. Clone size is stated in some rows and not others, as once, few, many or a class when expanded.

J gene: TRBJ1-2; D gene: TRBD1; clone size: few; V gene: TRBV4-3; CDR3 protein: CASSQDRPTGSGYTF; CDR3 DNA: TGCGCCAGCAGCCAAGATCGCCCGACAGGGTCCGGCTACACCTTC
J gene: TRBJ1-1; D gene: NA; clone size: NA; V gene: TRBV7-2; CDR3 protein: CASSPRTAKLEAFF; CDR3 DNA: TGTGCCAGCAGCCCCCGGACAGCCAAGCTTGAAGCTTTCTTT
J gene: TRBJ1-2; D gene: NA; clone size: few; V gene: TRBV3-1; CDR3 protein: CASSPTTNYGYTF; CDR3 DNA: TGTGCCAGCAGCCCAACGACTAACTATGGCTACACCTTC
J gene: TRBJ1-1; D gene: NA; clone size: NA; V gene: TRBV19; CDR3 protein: CASSIDLGTEAFF; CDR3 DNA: TGTGCCAGTAGTATAGATTTGGGCACTGAAGCTTTCTTT
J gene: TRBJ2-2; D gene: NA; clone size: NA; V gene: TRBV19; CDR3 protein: CASRPGRLGLFF; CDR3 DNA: TGTGCCAGTAGACCAGGACGGCTGGGGCTGTTTTTT
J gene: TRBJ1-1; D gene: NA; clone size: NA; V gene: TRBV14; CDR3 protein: CASRKLTGNTEAFF; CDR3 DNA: TGTGCCAGCAGGAAACTTACAGGGAACACTGAAGCTTTCTTT
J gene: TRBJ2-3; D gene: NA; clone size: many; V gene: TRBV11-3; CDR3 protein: CASSLLTSTQTDTQYF; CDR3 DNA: TGTGCCAGCAGCCTGTTGACATCCACCCAAACAGATACGCAGTATTTT
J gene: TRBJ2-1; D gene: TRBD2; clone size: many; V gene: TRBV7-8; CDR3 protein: CASSLGDLAGGNNEQFF; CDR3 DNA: TGTGCCAGCAGCTTAGGGGACCTAGCGGGAGGGAATAATGAGCAGTTCTTC
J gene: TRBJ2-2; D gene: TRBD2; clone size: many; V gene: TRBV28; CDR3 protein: CATLGLAGGNTGELFF; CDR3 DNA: TGTGCCACCTTGGGACTAGCGGGAGGGAACACCGGGGAGCTGTTTTTT
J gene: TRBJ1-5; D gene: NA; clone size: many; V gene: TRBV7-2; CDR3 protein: CASSLAGNNQPQHF; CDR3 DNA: TGTGCCAGCAGCTTAGCCGGGAACAATCAGCCCCAGCATTTT
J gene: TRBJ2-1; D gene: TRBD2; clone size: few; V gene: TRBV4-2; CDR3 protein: CASSPLGARAGAYNEQFF; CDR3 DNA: TGTGCCAGCAGCCCCCTCGGCGCGCGGGCGGGGGCCTACAATGAGCAGTTCTTC
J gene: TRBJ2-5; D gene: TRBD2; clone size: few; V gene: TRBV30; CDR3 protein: CAWSEASGSRETQYF; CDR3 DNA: TGTGCCTGGAGTGAGGCTAGCGGGAGTCGAGAGACCCAGTACTTC
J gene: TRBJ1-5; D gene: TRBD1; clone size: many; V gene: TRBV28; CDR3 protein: CASREPGQNQPQHF; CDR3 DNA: TGTGCCAGTAGAGAACCGGGACAGAATCAGCCCCAGCATTTT
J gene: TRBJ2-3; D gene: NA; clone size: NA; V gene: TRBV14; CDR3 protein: CASSHRDTRRTQYF; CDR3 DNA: TGTGCCAGCAGCCACCGGGACACCCGACGTACGCAGTATTTT
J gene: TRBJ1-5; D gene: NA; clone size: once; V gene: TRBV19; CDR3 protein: CASSPSRGGQGQPQHF; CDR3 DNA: TGTGCCAGTAGTCCCTCGAGGGGGGGGCAAGGGCAGCCCCAGCATTTT
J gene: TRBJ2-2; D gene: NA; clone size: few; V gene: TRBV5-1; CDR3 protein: CASSWDFPNTGELFF; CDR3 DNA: TGCGCCAGCAGCTGGGACTTTCCCAACACCGGGGAGCTGTTTTTT
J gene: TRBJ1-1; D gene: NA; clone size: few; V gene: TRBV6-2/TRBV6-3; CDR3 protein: CASSYPKTNTEAFF; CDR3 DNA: TGTGCCAGCAGTTACCCAAAGACGAACACTGAAGCTTTCTTT
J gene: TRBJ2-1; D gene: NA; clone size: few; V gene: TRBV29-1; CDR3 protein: CSVAGMDEQFF; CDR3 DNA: TGCAGCGTTGCAGGGATGGATGAGCAGTTCTTC
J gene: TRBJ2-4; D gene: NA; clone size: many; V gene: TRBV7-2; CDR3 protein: CASSLGLLAKNIQYF; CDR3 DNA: TGTGCCAGCAGCTTAGGACTTTTAGCCAAAAACATTCAGTACTTC
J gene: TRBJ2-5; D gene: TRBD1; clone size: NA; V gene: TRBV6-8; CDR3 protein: CASSYSATGFRQETQYF; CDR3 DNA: TGTGCCAGCAGTTACTCGGCGACAGGGTTCAGGCAAGAGACCCAGTACTTC
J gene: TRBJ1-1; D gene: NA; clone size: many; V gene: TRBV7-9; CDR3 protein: CASSPKTVRTEAFF; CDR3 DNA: TGTGCCAGCAGCCCGAAAACAGTCCGCACTGAAGCTTTCTTT
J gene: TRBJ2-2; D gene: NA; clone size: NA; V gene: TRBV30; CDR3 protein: CAWSRDTGELFF; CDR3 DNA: TGTGCCTGGAGTCGGGACACCGGGGAGCTGTTTTTT
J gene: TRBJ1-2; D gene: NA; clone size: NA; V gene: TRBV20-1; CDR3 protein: CSASVGAGNYGYTF; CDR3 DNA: TGCAGTGCTAGTGTGGGGGCTGGAAACTATGGCTACACCTTC
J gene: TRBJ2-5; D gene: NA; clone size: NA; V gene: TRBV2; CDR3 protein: CASSGGDGETQYF; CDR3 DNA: TGTGCCAGCAGTGGCGGGGATGGGGAGACCCAGTACTTC
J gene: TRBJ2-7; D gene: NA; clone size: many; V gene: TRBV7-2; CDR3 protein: CASSPRPPSHVEQYF; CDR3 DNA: TGTGCCAGCAGCCCTCGGCCCCCGTCTCACGTCGAGCAGTACTTC
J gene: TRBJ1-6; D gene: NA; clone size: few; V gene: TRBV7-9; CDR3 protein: CASSLGGAYNSPLHF; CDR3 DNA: TGTGCCAGCAGTCTCGGAGGAGCTTATAATTCACCCCTCCACTTT
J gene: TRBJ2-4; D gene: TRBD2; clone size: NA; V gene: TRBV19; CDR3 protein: CASSLGRAKYF; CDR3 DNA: TGTGCCAGTAGTTTGGGGAGGGCTAAGTACTTC
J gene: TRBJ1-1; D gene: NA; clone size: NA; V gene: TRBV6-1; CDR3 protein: CASSEAPGGTEAFF; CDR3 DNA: TGTGCCAGCAGTGAAGCGCCGGGGGGCACTGAAGCTTTCTTT
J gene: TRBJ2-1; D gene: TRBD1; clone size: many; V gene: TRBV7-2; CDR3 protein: CASSFAGQVKANEQFF; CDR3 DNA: TGTGCCAGCAGCTTCGCGGGACAGGTGAAGGCCAATGAGCAGTTCTTC
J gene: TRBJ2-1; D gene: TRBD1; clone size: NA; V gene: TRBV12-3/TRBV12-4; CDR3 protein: CASTLFGDRRNEQFF; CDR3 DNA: TGTGCCAGCACTCTTTTTGGGGACAGGCGCAATGAGCAGTTCTTC
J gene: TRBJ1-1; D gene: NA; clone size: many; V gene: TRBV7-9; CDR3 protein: CASSSQIMNTEAFF; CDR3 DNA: TGTGCCAGCAGCTCTCAAATCATGAACACTGAAGCTTTCTTT
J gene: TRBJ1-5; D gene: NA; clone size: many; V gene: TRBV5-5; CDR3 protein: CASSLVAGSNQPQHF; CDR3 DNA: TGTGCCAGCAGCTTGGTGGCAGGGAGCAATCAGCCCCAGCATTTT
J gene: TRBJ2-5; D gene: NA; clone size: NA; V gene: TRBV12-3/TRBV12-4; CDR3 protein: CASSFRIGAPQETQYF; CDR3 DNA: TGTGCCAGCAGTTTCCGTATCGGGGCCCCCCAAGAGACCCAGTACTTC
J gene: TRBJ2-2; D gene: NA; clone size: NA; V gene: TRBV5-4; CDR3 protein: CASSLTQSRTGELFF; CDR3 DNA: TGTGCCAGCAGCCTAACCCAATCCAGGACCGGGGAGCTGTTTTTT
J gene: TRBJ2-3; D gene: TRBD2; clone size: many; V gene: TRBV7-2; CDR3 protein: CASSQQLAGGRDTQYF; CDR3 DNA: TGTGCCAGCAGCCAGCAACTAGCGGGGGGTAGGGATACGCAGTATTTT
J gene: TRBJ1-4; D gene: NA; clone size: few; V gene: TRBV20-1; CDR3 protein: CSAREDLNEKLFF; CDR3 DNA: TGCAGTGCTAGAGAGGACCTGAATGAAAAACTGTTTTTT
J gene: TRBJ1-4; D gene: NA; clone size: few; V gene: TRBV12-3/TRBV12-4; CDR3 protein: CASSTGYPDEKLFF; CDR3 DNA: TGTGCCAGCAGTACAGGGTATCCGGATGAAAAACTGTTTTTT
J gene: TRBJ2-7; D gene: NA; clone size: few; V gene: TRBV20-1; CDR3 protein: CSAGDTATSSYEQYF; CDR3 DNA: TGCAGTGCCGGAGATACAGCGACGAGCTCCTACGAGCAGTACTTC
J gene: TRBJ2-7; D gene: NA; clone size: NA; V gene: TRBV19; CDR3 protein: CASSIVISSQSEQYF; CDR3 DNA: TGTGCCAGTAGTATAGTGATCTCTTCCCAGAGCGAGCAGTACTTC
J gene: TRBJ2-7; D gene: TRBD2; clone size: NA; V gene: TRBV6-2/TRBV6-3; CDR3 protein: CASSPPGLAGMYEQYF; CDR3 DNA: TGTGCCAGCAGCCCTCCGGGACTAGCGGGGATGTACGAGCAGTACTTC
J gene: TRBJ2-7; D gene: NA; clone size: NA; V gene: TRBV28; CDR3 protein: CASSLIRFGQYF; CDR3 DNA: TGTGCCAGCAGTTTGATCAGGTTTGGGCAGTACTTC
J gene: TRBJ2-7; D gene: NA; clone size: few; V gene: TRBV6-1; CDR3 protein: CASRYRQGGSYEQYF; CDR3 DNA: TGTGCCAGCAGATACCGACAAGGGGGTTCCTACGAGCAGTACTTC
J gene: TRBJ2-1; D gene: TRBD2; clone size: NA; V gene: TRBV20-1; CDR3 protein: CSAREAGGSWEQFF; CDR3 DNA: TGCAGTGCTAGAGAAGCGGGAGGGAGCTGGGAGCAGTTCTTC
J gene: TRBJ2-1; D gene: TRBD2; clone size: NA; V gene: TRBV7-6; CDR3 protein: CASSQGLAYNEQFF; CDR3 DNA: TGTGCCAGCAGCCAGGGACTAGCCTACAATGAGCAGTTCTTC
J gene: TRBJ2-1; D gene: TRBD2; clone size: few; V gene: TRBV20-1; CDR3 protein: CSARDAASGPYNEQFF; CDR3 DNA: TGCAGTGCTAGAGATGCGGCTAGCGGACCTTACAATGAGCAGTTCTTC
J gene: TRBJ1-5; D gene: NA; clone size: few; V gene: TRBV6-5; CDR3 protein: CASSYSWQSRNNQPQHF; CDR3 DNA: TGTGCCAGCAGTTACTCGTGGCAGAGTAGGAACAATCAGCCCCAGCATTTT